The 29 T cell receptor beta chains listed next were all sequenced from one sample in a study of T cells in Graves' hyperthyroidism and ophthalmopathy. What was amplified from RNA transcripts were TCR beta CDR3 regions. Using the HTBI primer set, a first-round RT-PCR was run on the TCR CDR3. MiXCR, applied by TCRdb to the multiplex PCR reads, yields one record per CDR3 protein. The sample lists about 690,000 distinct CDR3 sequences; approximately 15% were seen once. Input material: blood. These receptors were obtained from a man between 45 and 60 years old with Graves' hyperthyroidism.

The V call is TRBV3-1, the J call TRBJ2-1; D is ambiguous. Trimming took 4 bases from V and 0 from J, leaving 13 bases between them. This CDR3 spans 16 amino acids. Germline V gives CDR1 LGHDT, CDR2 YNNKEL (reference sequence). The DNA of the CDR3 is TGTGCCAGCAGCCCCCCTGGCGCGAGCTCCTACAATGAGCAGTTCTTC. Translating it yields CASSPPGASSYNEQFF.

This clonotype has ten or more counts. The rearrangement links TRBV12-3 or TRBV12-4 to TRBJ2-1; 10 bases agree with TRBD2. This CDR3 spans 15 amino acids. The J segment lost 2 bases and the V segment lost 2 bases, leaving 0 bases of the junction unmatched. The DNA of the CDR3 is TGTGCCAGCAGTTTACTAGCGGGAGCCTACAATGAGCAGTTCTTC. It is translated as CASSLLAGAYNEQFF.

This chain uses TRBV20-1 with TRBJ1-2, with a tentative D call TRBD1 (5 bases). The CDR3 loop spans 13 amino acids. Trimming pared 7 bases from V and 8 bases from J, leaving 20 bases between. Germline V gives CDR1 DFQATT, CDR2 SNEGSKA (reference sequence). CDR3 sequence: CSGDRRGTYGYTF. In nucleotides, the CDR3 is TGCAGTGGAGACCGGAGGGGAACTTACGGCTACACCTTC.

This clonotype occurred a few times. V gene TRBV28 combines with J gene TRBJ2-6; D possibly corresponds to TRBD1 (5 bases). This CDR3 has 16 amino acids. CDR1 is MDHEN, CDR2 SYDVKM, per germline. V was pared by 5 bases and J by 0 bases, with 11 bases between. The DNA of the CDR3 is TGTGCCAGCAGTGTCAGGGTTACCTCTGGGGCCAACGTCCTGACTTTC. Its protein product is CASSVRVTSGANVLTF. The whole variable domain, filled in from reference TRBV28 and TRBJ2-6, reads DVKVTQSSRYLVKRTGEKVFLECVQDMDHENMFWYRQDPGLGLRLIYFSYDVKMKEKGDIPEGYSVSREKKERFSLILESASTNQTSMYLCASSVRVTSGANVLTFGAGSRLTVL.

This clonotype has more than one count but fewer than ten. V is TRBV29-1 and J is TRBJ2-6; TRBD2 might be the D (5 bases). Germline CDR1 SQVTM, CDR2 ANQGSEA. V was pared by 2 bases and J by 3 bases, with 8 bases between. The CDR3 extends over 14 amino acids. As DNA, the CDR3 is TGCAGCGTTGAACGGGAAGATGGGGCCAACGTCCTGACTTTC. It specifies CSVEREDGANVLTF.

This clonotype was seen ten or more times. Written as DNA, the CDR3 is TGTGCCATCAGTAGGGACAGGGTGAAGGAGCTGTTTTTT. It is translated as CAISRDRVKELFF. The J gene is TRBJ2-2, the V gene TRBV10-3; 9 bases fit TRBD1. The junction had 5 bases not matched to a gene; V was cut back by 5 bases and J by 10 bases. Germline V CDR1 and CDR2: ENHRY, SYGVKD. The length of the CDR3 is 13 residues.

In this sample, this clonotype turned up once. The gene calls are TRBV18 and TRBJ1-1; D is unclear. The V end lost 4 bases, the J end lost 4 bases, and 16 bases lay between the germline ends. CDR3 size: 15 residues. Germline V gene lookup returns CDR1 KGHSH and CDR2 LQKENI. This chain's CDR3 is CASSQESRIGTEAFF. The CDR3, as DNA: TGTGCCAGCTCACAAGAGAGCCGAATCGGCACTGAAGCTTTCTTT.

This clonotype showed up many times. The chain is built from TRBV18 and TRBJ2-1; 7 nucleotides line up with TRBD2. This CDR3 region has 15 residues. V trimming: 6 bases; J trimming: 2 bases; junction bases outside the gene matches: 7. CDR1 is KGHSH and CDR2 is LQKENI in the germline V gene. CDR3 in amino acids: CASSPPSGPYNEQFF. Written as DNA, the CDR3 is TGTGCCAGCTCGCCTCCTAGCGGACCCTACAATGAGCAGTTCTTC.

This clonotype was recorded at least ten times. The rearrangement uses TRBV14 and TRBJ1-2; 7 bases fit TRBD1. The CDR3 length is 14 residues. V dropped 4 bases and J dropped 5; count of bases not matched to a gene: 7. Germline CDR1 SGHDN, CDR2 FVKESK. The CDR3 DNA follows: TGTGCCAGCAGCCCATACAGGGGCGGGTATGGCTACACCTTC. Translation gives CASSPYRGGYGYTF.

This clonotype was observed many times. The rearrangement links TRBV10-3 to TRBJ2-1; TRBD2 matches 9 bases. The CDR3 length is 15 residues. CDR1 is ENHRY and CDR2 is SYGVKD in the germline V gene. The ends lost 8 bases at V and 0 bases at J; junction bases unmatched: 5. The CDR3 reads CAIGGAGGSYNEQFF. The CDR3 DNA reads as TGTGCCATCGGTGGAGCGGGAGGCTCCTACAATGAGCAGTTCTTC.

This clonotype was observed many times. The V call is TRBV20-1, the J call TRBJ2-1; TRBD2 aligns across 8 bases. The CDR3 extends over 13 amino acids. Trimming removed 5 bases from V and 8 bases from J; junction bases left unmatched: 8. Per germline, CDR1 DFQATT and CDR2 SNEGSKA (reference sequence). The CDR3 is CSAWSGGPYEQFF. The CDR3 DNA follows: TGCAGTGCTTGGTCGGGAGGGCCGTATGAGCAGTTCTTC.

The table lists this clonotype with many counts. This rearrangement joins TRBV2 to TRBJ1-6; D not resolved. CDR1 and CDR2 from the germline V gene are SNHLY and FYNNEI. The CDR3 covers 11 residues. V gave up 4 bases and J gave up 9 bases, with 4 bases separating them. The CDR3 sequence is CASSVGSPLHF. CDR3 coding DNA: TGTGCCAGCAGTGTCGGTTCACCCCTCCACTTT. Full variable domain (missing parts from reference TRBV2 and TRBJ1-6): EPEVTQTPSHQVTQMGQEVILRCVPISNHLYFYWYRQILGQKVEFLVSFYNNEISEKSEIFDDQFSVERPDGSNFTLKIRSTKLEDSAMYFCASSVGSPLHFGNGTRLTVT.

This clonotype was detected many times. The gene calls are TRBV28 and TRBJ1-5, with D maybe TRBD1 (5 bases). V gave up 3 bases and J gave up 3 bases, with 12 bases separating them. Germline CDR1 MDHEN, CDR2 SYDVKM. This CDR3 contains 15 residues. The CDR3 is CASSLQGEYNQPQHF. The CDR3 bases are TGTGCCAGCAGTTTGCAGGGTGAATACAATCAGCCCCAGCATTTT. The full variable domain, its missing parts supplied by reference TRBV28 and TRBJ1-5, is DVKVTQSSRYLVKRTGEKVFLECVQDMDHENMFWYRQDPGLGLRLIYFSYDVKMKEKGDIPEGYSVSREKKERFSLILESASTNQTSMYLCASSLQGEYNQPQHFGDGTRLSIL.

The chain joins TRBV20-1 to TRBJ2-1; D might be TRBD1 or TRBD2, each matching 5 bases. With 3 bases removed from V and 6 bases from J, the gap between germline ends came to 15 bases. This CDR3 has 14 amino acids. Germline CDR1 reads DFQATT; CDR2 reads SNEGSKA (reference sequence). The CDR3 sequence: CSASSGRTVNEQFF. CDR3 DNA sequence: TGCAGTGCTAGTTCGGGGCGGACCGTCAATGAGCAGTTCTTC.

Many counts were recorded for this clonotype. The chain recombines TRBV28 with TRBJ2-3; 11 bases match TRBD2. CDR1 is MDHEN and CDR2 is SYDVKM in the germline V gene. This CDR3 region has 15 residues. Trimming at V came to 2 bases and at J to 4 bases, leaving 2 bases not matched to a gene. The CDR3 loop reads CASSLPSGRSDTQYF. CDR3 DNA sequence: TGTGCCAGCAGTTTACCTAGCGGGAGGTCAGATACGCAGTATTTT.

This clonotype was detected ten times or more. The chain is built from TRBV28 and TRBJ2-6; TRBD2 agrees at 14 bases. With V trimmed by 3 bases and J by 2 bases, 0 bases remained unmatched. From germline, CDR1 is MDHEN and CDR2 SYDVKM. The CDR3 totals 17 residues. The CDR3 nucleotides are TGTGCCAGCAGTTTGGGACTAGCGGGAGCTGGGGCCAACGTCCTGACTTTC. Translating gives CASSLGLAGAGANVLTF.

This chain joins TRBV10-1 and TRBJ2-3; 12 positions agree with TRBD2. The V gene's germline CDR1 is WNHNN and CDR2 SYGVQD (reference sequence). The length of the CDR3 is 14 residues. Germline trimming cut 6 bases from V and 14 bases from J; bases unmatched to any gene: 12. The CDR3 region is CASREGLAGSEPYF. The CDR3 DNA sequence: TGCGCCAGCAGGGAAGGACTAGCGGGATCCGAACCGTATTTT.

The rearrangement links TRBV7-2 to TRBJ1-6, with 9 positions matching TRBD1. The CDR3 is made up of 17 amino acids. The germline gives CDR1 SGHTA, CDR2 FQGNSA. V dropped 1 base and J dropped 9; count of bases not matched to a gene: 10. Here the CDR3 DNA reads TGTGCCAGCAGCTTAGGAGCCCCGGGACAGGGTGGTTCACCCCTCCACTTT. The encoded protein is CASSLGAPGQGGSPLHF.

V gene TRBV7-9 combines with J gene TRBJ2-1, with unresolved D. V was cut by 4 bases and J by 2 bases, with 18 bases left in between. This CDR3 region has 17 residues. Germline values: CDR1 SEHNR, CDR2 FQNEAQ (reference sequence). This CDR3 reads CASSYHYGPNAYNEQFF. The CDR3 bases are TGTGCCAGCAGCTACCATTACGGACCGAATGCCTACAATGAGCAGTTCTTC.

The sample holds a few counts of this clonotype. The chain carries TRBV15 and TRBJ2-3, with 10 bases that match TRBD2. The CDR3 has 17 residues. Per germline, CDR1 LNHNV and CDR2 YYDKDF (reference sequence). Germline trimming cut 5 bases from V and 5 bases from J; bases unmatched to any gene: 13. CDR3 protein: CATSSYFSGRSLDTQYF. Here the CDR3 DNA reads TGTGCCACCAGCTCATACTTTAGCGGGAGGTCTTTAGATACGCAGTATTTT.

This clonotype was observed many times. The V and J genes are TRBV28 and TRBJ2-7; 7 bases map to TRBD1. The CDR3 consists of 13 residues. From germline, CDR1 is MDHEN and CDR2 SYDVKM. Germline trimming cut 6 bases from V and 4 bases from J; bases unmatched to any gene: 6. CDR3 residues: CASSPVGQYEQYF. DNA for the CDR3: TGTGCCAGCAGCCCGGTGGGACAGTACGAGCAGTACTTC.

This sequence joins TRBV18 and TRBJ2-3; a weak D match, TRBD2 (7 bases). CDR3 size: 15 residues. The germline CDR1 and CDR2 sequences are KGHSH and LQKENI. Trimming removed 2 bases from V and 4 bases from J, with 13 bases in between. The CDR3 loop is CASSPVGGPADTQYF. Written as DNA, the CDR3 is TGTGCCAGCTCACCAGTGGGGGGGCCGGCAGATACGCAGTATTTT.

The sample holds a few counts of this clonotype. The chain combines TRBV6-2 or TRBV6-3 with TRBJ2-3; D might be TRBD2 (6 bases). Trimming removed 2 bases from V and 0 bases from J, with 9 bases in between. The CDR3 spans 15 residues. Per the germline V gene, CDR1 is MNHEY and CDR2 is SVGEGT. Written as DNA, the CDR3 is TGTGCCAGCAGTTACAGGAGGGGAAGCACAGATACGCAGTATTTT. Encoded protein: CASSYRRGSTDTQYF.

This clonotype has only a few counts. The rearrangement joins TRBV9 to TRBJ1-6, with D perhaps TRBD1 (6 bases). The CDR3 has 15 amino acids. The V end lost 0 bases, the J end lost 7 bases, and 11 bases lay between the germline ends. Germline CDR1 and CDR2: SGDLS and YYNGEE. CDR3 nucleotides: TGTGCCAGCAGCGTAGAAACAGGGAACAATTCACCCCTCCACTTT. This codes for CASSVETGNNSPLHF.

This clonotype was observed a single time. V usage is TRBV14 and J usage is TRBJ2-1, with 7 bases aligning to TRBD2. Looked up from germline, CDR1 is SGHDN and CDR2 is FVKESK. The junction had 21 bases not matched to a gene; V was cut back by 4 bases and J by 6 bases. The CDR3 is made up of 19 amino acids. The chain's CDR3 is CASSRTVWSGKIMTNEQFF. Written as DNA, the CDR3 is TGTGCCAGCAGCCGTACAGTTTGGAGCGGGAAAATAATGACCAATGAGCAGTTCTTC.

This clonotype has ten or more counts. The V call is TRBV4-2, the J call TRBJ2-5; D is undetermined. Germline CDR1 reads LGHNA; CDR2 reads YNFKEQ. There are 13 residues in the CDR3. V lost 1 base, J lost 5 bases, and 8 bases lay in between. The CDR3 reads CASSQVHSETQYF. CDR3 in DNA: TGTGCCAGCAGCCAAGTCCATTCTGAGACCCAGTACTTC.

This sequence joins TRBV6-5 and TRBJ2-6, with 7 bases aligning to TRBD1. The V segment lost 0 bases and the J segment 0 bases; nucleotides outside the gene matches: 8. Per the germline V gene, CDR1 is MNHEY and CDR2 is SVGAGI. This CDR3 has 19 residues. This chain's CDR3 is CASSYSPGGPSSGANVLTF. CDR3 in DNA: TGTGCCAGCAGTTACTCTCCAGGGGGTCCGAGCTCTGGGGCCAACGTCCTGACTTTC.

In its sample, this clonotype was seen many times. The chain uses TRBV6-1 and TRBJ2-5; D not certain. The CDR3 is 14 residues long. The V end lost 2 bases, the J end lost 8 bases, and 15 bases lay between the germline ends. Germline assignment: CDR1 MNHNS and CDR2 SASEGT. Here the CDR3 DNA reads TGTGCCAGCAGTGAAACTGGCGGAGAGGACACCCAGTACTTC. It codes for CASSETGGEDTQYF.

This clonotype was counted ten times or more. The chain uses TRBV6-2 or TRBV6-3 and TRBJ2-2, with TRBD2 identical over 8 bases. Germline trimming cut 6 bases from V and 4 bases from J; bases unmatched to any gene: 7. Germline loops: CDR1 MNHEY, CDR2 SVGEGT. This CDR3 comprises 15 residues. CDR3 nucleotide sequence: TGTGCCAGCAGGCATAGCGGGACGGTCACCGGGGAGCTGTTTTTT. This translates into CASRHSGTVTGELFF.